This T cell receptor beta chain was captured by sequencing in a study of human T cells and chemical hapten exposure. The germline CDR1 and CDR2 sequences are MDHEN and SYDVKM. The CDR3 has 14 amino acids. V was shortened by 4 bases and J by 4 bases, with 8 bases between the two germline ends. Time point described: patch test 3, about 24 weeks after DPC sensitization. Regarding treatment: therapeutic diphenylcyclopropenone sensitization with weekly scalp DPC. Prior to application of each patch test, blood was drawn. In the study's own analysis: A per-sample median of around 100,000 TCRs was observed, with counts ranging from about 23,224 to 690,600. TCRdb re-derived calls from the RACE reads in MiXCR, one entry per CDR3 protein. The V and J calls were not made by the authors but by TCRdb's processing. Among 180,000 or so distinct CDR3 sequences listed, 24% were seen once.

This specimen consisted of whole blood, obtained in connection with sensitization to the hapten diphenylcyclopropenone (DPC). V is TRBV28 and J is TRBJ2-6; D not certain. The receptor's source is a woman aged 40 to 49 with alopecia areata. Some clones in this sample may be carry-over from other donors' samples. Here the CDR3 reads CASSSLGGANVLTF. CDR3 nucleotides: TGTGCCAGCAGTTCCCTGGGGGGGGCCAACGTCCTGACTTTC.